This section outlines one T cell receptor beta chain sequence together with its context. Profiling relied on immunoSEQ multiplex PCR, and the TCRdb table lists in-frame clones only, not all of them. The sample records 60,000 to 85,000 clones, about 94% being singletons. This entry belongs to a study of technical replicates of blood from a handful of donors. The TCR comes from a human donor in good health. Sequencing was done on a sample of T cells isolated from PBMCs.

For the CDR3, the DNA is TGCGCCAGCAGCTGGTTCAGGGGGCTCGTGAACACTGAAGCTTTCTTT. Protein product: CASSWFRGLVNTEAFF. This chain joins TRBV5-1 and TRBJ1-1; TRBD1 agrees at 8 bases. This CDR3 contains 16 residues. Unmatched junction bases numbered 7, after V lost 3 bases and J lost 0 bases. CDR1 is SGHRS, CDR2 YFSETQ, per germline.